Presented here are 10 T cell receptor beta chains from one specimen sequenced in a study of blood T cell repertoires in COVID-19. Assay used: immunoSEQ multiplex PCR; TCRdb lists only in-frame clones, some missing. Counted here are some 110,000 clones, around 80% occurring once; the ten biggest clones make up 5% to 7.5%. Sample: peripheral blood. These receptors were taken from a man between 65 and 85 years old with acute or convalescent COVID-19.

This clone has a handful of counts. Here the CDR3 reads CASSVEGGSPLDQETQYF. CDR3 nucleotide sequence: TGTGCCAGCAGCGTAGAGGGGGGGTCTCCATTGGACCAAGAGACCCAGTACTTC. The genes are TRBV9 and TRBJ2-5, with a weak D call TRBD2 (7 bases). Germline loops: CDR1 SGDLS, CDR2 YYNGEE. Trimming pared 0 bases from V and 0 bases from J, leaving 18 bases between. CDR3 length: 18 residues.

In nucleotides, the CDR3 is TGTGCCAGCAGTTCAGGGCCCGGGCCCCTCCACTTT. It encodes CASSSGPGPLHF. This chain joins TRBV28 and TRBJ1-6; maybe TRBD1 (5 bases). CDR3 length equals 12 residues. CDR1 is MDHEN and CDR2 is SYDVKM in the germline V gene. Trimming pared 4 bases from V and 13 bases from J, leaving 11 bases between.

This chain uses TRBV6-6 with TRBJ1-1; TRBD1 matches at 8 bases. The CDR3 totals 13 residues. The ends lost 10 bases at V and 1 base at J; junction bases unmatched: 5. CDR1 and CDR2 from the germline V gene are MNHNY and SVGAGI (reference sequence). The CDR3 sequence is CATSTGANTEAFF. The CDR3 nucleotides are TGTGCCACCTCGACAGGGGCGAACACTGAAGCTTTCTTT.

The chain employs TRBV24-1 and TRBJ1-5; D not certain. In germline, CDR1 is KGHDR, CDR2 SFDVKD. V was pared by 4 bases and J by 6 bases, with 12 bases between. The CDR3 consists of 14 residues. The CDR3 protein is CATSEGRGSQPQHF. In DNA form, the CDR3 reads TGTGCCACCAGTGAGGGGAGAGGGAGTCAGCCCCAGCATTTT.

The sample holds one count of this clone. This sequence joins TRBV20-1 and TRBJ1-1; D ambiguous. The CDR3 consists of 10 residues. Trimming left V 2 bases short and J 8 bases short, with 6 bases between. Per germline, CDR1 DFQATT and CDR2 SNEGSKA (reference sequence). The CDR3 is CSARTREAFF. The CDR3 region has the DNA TGCAGTGCTAGAACCCGGGAAGCTTTCTTT.

This clone appeared once. The rearrangement uses TRBV10-3 and TRBJ2-5; D perhaps matches TRBD1 (6 bases). Germline CDR1 and CDR2: ENHRY and SYGVKD. This CDR3 comprises 14 residues. V lost 4 bases to trimming and J lost 2 bases, with 11 bases between them. The CDR3 region is CAISAWDTQETQYF. As DNA, the CDR3 is TGTGCCATCAGTGCGTGGGACACTCAAGAGACCCAGTACTTC.

The rearrangement links TRBV3-1 (or the pseudogene TRBV3-2) to TRBJ1-1; 7 positions agree with TRBD1. Germline V lookup: CDR1 LGHDT, CDR2 YNNKEL (reference sequence). The CDR3 totals 14 residues. V gave up 2 bases and J gave up 4 bases; unmatched junction bases: 4. CDR3 amino acids: CASSQQGVCTEAFF. DNA of the CDR3: TGTGCCAGCAGCCAACAGGGGGTATGCACTGAAGCTTTCTTT.

This clone was seen only once. CDR3 sequence reads: CASSGQAGGYQETQYF. The CDR3 DNA sequence: TGTGCCAGCAGCGGTCAAGCGGGGGGGTACCAAGAGACCCAGTACTTC. The chain combines TRBV9 with TRBJ2-5, with 10 bases matching TRBD2. V was clipped by 3 bases and J by 0 bases; unmatched bases: 5. Germline CDR1 reads SGDLS; CDR2 reads YYNGEE. This CDR3 spans 16 amino acids.

V is TRBV18 and J is TRBJ2-7; D call uncertain. The CDR3 sequence is 15 residues long. V shed 2 bases and J shed 4 bases, with 15 bases lying between them. CDR1 KGHSH and CDR2 LQKENI come from the germline V gene. CDR3 sequence (DNA): TGTGCCAGCTCACCAGGAGTAGGTGGAGAATACGAGCAGTACTTC. Translated: CASSPGVGGEYEQYF.

The chain has TRBV7-2 and TRBJ2-5; no firm D call. CDR3 size: 14 residues. Germline assignment: CDR1 SGHTA and CDR2 FQGNSA. The V and J ends lost 2 bases and 5 bases respectively, with 12 bases between them. CDR3 protein: CASSLQAGQETQYF. As DNA, the CDR3 is TGTGCCAGCAGCTTACAGGCCGGCCAGGAGACCCAGTACTTC.